Presented here are 13 T cell receptor beta chains from one specimen sequenced in a study of cytomegalovirus exposure and HLA in healthy donors. 13 Jbeta primers and 60 Vbeta primers were used for the PCR. The method was immunoSEQ multiplex PCR; TCRdb's version includes in-frame clones alone and lacks a portion of them. The data contain approximately 160,000 clones, 82% of them singletons. The specimen was PBMCs. The source is a girl aged 5-17 years in good health and CMV-seropositive.

V gene TRBV18 combines with J gene TRBJ2-7; 12 bases map to TRBD2. The CDR3 sequence is 16 residues long. The junction had 6 bases not matched to a gene; V was cut back by 3 bases and J by 3 bases. Germline V lookup: CDR1 KGHSH, CDR2 LQKENI. CDR3 protein: CASSPRLAGERYEQYF. The CDR3 nucleotides read TGTGCCAGCTCACCCCGACTAGCGGGAGAGCGCTACGAGCAGTACTTC. Looking up the rest from reference TRBV18 and TRBJ2-7 gives the full variable domain: NAGVMQNPRHLVRRRGQEARLRCSPMKGHSHVYWYRQLPEEGLKFMVYLQKENIIDESGMPKERFSAEFPKEGPSILRIQQVVRGDSAAYFCASSPRLAGERYEQYFGPGTRLTVT.

As DNA, the CDR3 is TGTGCCAGCAGCGTACTGACAGATACGCAGTATTTT. Its protein product is CASSVLTDTQYF. The chain recombines TRBV9 with TRBJ2-3; no clear D. Germline V gene lookup returns CDR1 SGDLS and CDR2 YYNGEE. There are 12 residues in the CDR3. V shed 1 base and J shed 3 bases, with 3 bases lying between them.

This clone was seen just once. V usage is TRBV2 and J usage is TRBJ2-1, with a possible D match to TRBD2 (6 bases). Germline CDR1 reads SNHLY; CDR2 reads FYNNEI. The CDR3 length is 12 residues. V lost 7 bases to trimming and J lost 8 bases, with 12 bases between them. CDR3 amino acids: CASIARGDEQFF. The CDR3 DNA reads TGTGCCAGCATTGCGCGCGGGGATGAGCAGTTCTTC.

The chain is built from TRBV6-5 and TRBJ1-5; D is ambiguous. In germline, CDR1 is MNHEY, CDR2 SVGAGI. The CDR3 totals 9 residues. The V end was cut by 10 bases, the J end by 6 bases, with 4 bases between. The CDR3 region has the DNA TGTGCCACCGGTCAGCCCCAGCATTTT. Translating gives CATGQPQHF.

This chain links TRBV19 with TRBJ2-7; 8 bases line up with TRBD1. Germline CDR1 is LNHDA and CDR2 is SQIVND (reference sequence). The CDR3 is 15 amino acids. The V segment lost 0 bases and the J segment 3 bases; nucleotides outside the gene matches: 4. CDR3 region: CASSIETGAFYEQYF. CDR3 bases: TGTGCCAGTAGTATAGAGACAGGGGCCTTCTACGAGCAGTACTTC.

The chain couples TRBV6-5 to TRBJ2-1; D may be TRBD1 (5 bases). Looked up from germline, CDR1 is MNHEY and CDR2 is SVGAGI. Trimming left V 2 bases short and J 6 bases short, with 14 bases between. The CDR3 covers 15 residues. For the CDR3, the DNA is TGTGCCAGCAGTTACCGGCTAGGGGTTTCCAATGAGCAGTTCTTC. Amino acids: CASSYRLGVSNEQFF.

V usage is TRBV5-1 and J usage is TRBJ1-1; 7 nucleotides match TRBD1. Germline values: CDR1 SGHRS, CDR2 YFSETQ. This CDR3 region has 16 residues. J lost 4 bases, V lost 4 bases, and 13 bases had no gene match. The CDR3 loop is CASSTEGADSGTEAFF. CDR3 nucleotides: TGCGCCAGCAGCACCGAGGGGGCGGATTCAGGCACTGAAGCTTTCTTT.

The chain carries TRBV30 and TRBJ2-1; 7 bases fit TRBD2. The V segment lost 0 bases and the J segment 8 bases; nucleotides outside the gene matches: 7. CDR1 and CDR2 (germline): GTSNPN, SVGIG (reference sequence). CDR3 length equals 14 residues. The CDR3 spells CAWSVLLALDEQFF. DNA of the CDR3: TGTGCCTGGAGTGTCCTACTAGCGTTAGATGAGCAGTTCTTC.

The chain recombines TRBV4-3 with TRBJ2-1; no firm D call. Germline CDR1 is LGHNA and CDR2 is YSLEER. V lost 4 bases, J lost 0 bases, and 7 bases lay in between. The CDR3 is 14 amino acids. CDR3 amino acids: CASSPQSSYNEQFF. As DNA, the CDR3 is TGCGCCAGCAGCCCACAGTCCTCCTACAATGAGCAGTTCTTC.

The V gene is TRBV29-1, the J gene TRBJ2-1, with D perhaps TRBD1 (5 bases). The germline V gene encodes CDR1 SQVTM and CDR2 ANQGSEA. V shed 7 bases and J shed 6 bases, with 16 bases lying between them. The CDR3 consists of 13 residues. The CDR3 is CSASGPARNEQFF. CDR3 in DNA: TGCAGCGCCTCAGGGCCGGCCCGCAATGAGCAGTTCTTC.

The chain links TRBV15 to TRBJ2-1, with TRBD2 matching over 8 bases. CDR1 is LNHNV, CDR2 YYDKDF, per germline (reference sequence). The CDR3 contains 15 residues. The trim removed 0 bases at V and 4 bases at J, leaving 2 bases unmatched. CDR3 nucleotide sequence: TGTGCCACCAGCAGAGATCCGGGAGGGTACAATGAGCAGTTCTTC. Protein product: CATSRDPGGYNEQFF.

The V gene is TRBV27, the J gene TRBJ2-5; the match to TRBD2 covers 10 bases. Germline lookup yields CDR1 MNHEY and CDR2 SMNVEV (reference sequence). This CDR3 comprises 15 residues. The V segment lost 6 bases and the J segment 4 bases; nucleotides outside the gene matches: 8. CDR3 in DNA: TGTGCCAGCAGACCGTCTAGCGGGAGCGGAGAGACCCAGTACTTC. It translates to CASRPSSGSGETQYF.

J is TRBJ2-3 and V is TRBV29-1; 8 bases are a match to TRBD1. The V gene end was trimmed by 4 bases and the J gene end by 0 bases; junction bases not matched to a gene: 9. The CDR3 covers 16 residues. Germline V gene lookup returns CDR1 SQVTM and CDR2 ANQGSEA. As DNA, the CDR3 is TGCAGCGTTGGCGGGCCGGACAGGGCGAGCACAGATACGCAGTATTTT. Translating gives CSVGGPDRASTDTQYF.